The 23 T cell receptor beta chains presented below share a single source sample, sequenced in a study of CXCR3-negative and CXCR3-positive naive CD8 T cells. It was by 5' RACE with UMI labels that the TRB cDNA libraries were prepared. TCRdb reprocessed the 5' RACE reads, keeping one entry per CDR3 protein, no DNA. The listing records around 96,000 distinct CDR3 sequences. Sequencing input: naive CXCR3- CD8+ T cells from blood. Subset described: CD45RO-CCR7+CD27+CD95- naive CD8+ T cells lacking CXCR3 (TNR3-). These receptors were collected from a human donor in good health. Some clones in this sample may be carry-over from other donors' samples.

V usage is TRBV7-9 and J usage is TRBJ1-1. The CDR3 contains 13 residues. Germline V gene sequence: CDR1 SEHNR, CDR2 FQNEAQ (reference sequence). CDR3 sequence reads: CASSFGLNTEAFF.

This chain uses TRBV14 with TRBJ2-5; TCRdb's D gene call, TRBD2, goes unchecked for lack of DNA. This CDR3 region has 19 residues. Germline-derived CDR1 and CDR2 are SGHDN and FVKESK. This CDR3 is CASSQELDLVGSGQETQYF.

The CDR3 loop is CSAQGANTGELFF. The chain employs TRBV29-1 and TRBJ2-2; TCRdb indicates TRBD1, and absent DNA this call remains unverified. This CDR3 comprises 13 residues. Germline V lookup: CDR1 SQVTM, CDR2 ANQGSEA.

V usage is TRBV13 and J usage is TRBJ2-4; TCRdb's assignment of TRBD1 cannot be checked, as there is no DNA. The CDR3 spans 13 residues. CDR1 and CDR2 from the germline V gene are PRHDT and FYEKMQ (reference sequence). The CDR3 protein is CASLIGAANIQYF.

The rearrangement links TRBV20-1 to TRBJ2-2; as DNA is missing, the TRBD1 call by TCRdb cannot be tested. Germline-derived CDR1 and CDR2 are DFQATT and SNEGSKA (reference sequence). This CDR3 is built from 15 residues. The CDR3 here is CSAREGGVNTGELFF.

This chain joins TRBV6-4 and TRBJ2-1. The V gene's germline CDR1 is MRHNA and CDR2 SNTAGT. The CDR3 loop spans 16 amino acids. The CDR3 is CASSDTAASESREQFF.

The chain uses TRBV20-1 and TRBJ2-7; TCRdb's D call of TRBD1 is untestable without DNA. The CDR3 contains 13 residues. Per the germline V gene, CDR1 is DFQATT and CDR2 is SNEGSKA (reference sequence). The CDR3 sequence: CSADTGQSYEQYF.

Here the CDR3 reads CASSYFRQVTDTQYF. V usage is TRBV6-2 or TRBV6-3 and J usage is TRBJ2-3. Germline CDR1 MNHEY, CDR2 SVGEGT. There are 15 residues in the CDR3.

The chain employs TRBV7-9 and TRBJ2-3. In germline, CDR1 is SEHNR, CDR2 FQNEAQ (reference sequence). The CDR3 is made up of 13 amino acids. CDR3 in amino acids: CASSDQPADTQYF.

The CDR3 region is CASSLTLSWGTDEKLFF. The rearrangement uses TRBV7-8 and TRBJ1-4; TCRdb returns TRBD1, unconfirmable since there is no DNA. The CDR3 length is 17 residues. CDR1 SGHVS and CDR2 FQNEAQ come from the germline V gene.

The chain has TRBV29-1 and TRBJ2-1. CDR3 length: 11 residues. Looked up from germline, CDR1 is SQVTM and CDR2 is ANQGSEA. CDR3 residues: CSVDTDNEQFF.

The chain is built from TRBV4-1 and TRBJ2-7; the D call of TRBD1 rests on TCRdb alone, since no DNA is present to check it. This CDR3 region has 15 residues. The germline V gene encodes CDR1 MGHRA and CDR2 YSYEKL. This CDR3 is CASSHGTGGSYEQYF.

This rearrangement joins TRBV5-6 to TRBJ2-1; TCRdb outputs TRBD2, but without DNA this stays unchecked. The V gene's germline CDR1 is SGHDT and CDR2 YYEEEE. The CDR3 is 12 amino acids. CDR3 loop: CASSLGSGSQFF. The full variable domain, completed using reference TRBV5-6 and TRBJ2-1, is DAGVTQSPTHLIKTRGQQVTLRCSPKSGHDTVSWYQQALGQGPQFIFQYYEEEERQRGNFPDRFSGHQFPNYSSELNVNALLLGDSALYLCASSLGSGSQFFGPGTRLTVL.

The chain has TRBV7-6 and TRBJ1-5. This CDR3 has 13 amino acids. Germline V gene lookup returns CDR1 SGHVS and CDR2 FNYEAQ. The CDR3 sequence is CASSPGGNQPQHF.

This chain links TRBV4-3 with TRBJ2-3; TCRdb picks TRBD1, but there is no DNA to check that call. This CDR3 is 18 amino acids long. Germline V gene lookup returns CDR1 LGHNA and CDR2 YSLEER. The CDR3 protein is CASSQDLTGQLSADTQYF.

The chain is built from TRBV14 and TRBJ2-5; the D call from TCRdb, TRBD2, cannot be confirmed without DNA. The CDR3 is 17 amino acids. The germline V gene has CDR1 SGHDN and CDR2 FVKESK. The CDR3 loop reads CASSQESLGLYQETQYF.

The chain combines TRBV12-3 or TRBV12-4 with TRBJ1-4; the TCRdb call, TRBD1, lacks DNA for checking. CDR3 length equals 14 residues. Here the CDR3 reads CASSLLGAGEKLFF.

The chain links TRBV7-3 to TRBJ2-1; without DNA, the TCRdb call of TRBD2 cannot be checked. Germline lookup yields CDR1 SGHTA and CDR2 FQGTGA. This CDR3 contains 18 residues. The CDR3 loop is CASSLYPGTSGSFNEQFF.

The V call is TRBV3-1, the J call TRBJ1-5; TCRdb gives TRBD1 as the D gene, but with no DNA this cannot be confirmed. The CDR3 is made up of 15 amino acids. The germline V gene has CDR1 LGHDT and CDR2 YNNKEL (reference sequence). This CDR3 is CASSRTGALNQPQHF. The full variable domain, its missing parts supplied by reference TRBV3-1 and TRBJ1-5, is DTAVSQTPKYLVTQMGNDKSIKCEQNLGHDTMYWYKQDSKKFLKIMFSYNNKELIINETVPNRFSPKSPDKAHLNLHINSLELGDSAVYFCASSRTGALNQPQHFGDGTRLSIL.

The chain combines TRBV7-9 with TRBJ2-7; TCRdb returns TRBD1, unconfirmable since there is no DNA. The CDR3 sequence is 14 residues long. The germline V gene encodes CDR1 SEHNR and CDR2 FQNEAQ (reference sequence). CDR3 residues: CASSPRQGDYEQYF.

V and J are TRBV5-4 and TRBJ1-1; TCRdb picks TRBD1, but there is no DNA to check that call. Germline CDR1 reads SGHNT; CDR2 reads YYREEE (reference sequence). The CDR3 consists of 13 residues. CDR3 region: CASTETGGMEAFF. The full variable domain, its missing parts supplied by reference TRBV5-4 and TRBJ1-1, is ETGVTQSPTHLIKTRGQQVTLRCSSQSGHNTVSWYQQALGQGPQFIFQYYREEENGRGNFPPRFSGLQFPNYSSELNVNALELDDSALYLCASTETGGMEAFFGQGTRLTVV.

The chain links TRBV27 to TRBJ1-1. Germline lookup yields CDR1 MNHEY and CDR2 SMNVEV (reference sequence). The length of the CDR3 is 13 residues. CDR3 region: CASSFDLMTEAFF.

This CDR3 reads CASSQDLRGSNQPQHF. The rearrangement joins TRBV4-3 to TRBJ1-5; lacking DNA, the TRBD1 call made by TCRdb goes unchecked. The germline CDR1 and CDR2 sequences are LGHNA and YSLEER. This CDR3 has 16 residues.